Shown below are 15 T cell receptor beta chains from a single sample sequenced in a study of CD8+ T cells in alopecia areata. Treatment reported: oral pan-JAK inhibitor, 5-10 mg twice daily. RNA, once extracted, was reverse transcribed into cDNA for use as the sequencing template. TCRdb keeps only in-frame clones here, not all; method: immunoSEQ multiplex PCR. The sample has 80,000 or so clones, around 67% seen once. The specimen comprised CD8+ T cells sorted from blood, sampled at week 24, from a patient treated with tofacitinib. These receptors were collected from a human donor with alopecia areata.

This clone was seen more than once but under ten times. The chain joins TRBV6-4 to TRBJ2-2; D perhaps matches TRBD2 (6 bases). The ends were cut back, 0 bases at V and 2 bases at J, with 7 bases in the middle. Germline CDR1 MRHNA, CDR2 SNTAGT. There are 15 residues in the CDR3. CDR3 amino acids: CASSDSTSNTGELFF. In DNA, the CDR3 is TGTGCCAGCAGTGACTCGACTAGTAACACCGGGGAGCTGTTTTTT.

The CDR3 sequence is CASSEYGLQEGTQYF. The DNA of the CDR3 is TGTGCCAGCAGTGAATATGGGCTACAGGAGGGGACCCAGTACTTC. The chain carries TRBV25-1 and TRBJ2-5; a weak D match, TRBD2 (6 bases). This CDR3 comprises 15 residues. Germline V gene lookup returns CDR1 MGHDK and CDR2 SYGVNS. V was cut by 0 bases and J by 7 bases, with 15 bases left in between.

This clone was detected only a few times. The chain carries TRBV27 and TRBJ2-7; 13 bases line up with TRBD2. This CDR3 has 13 amino acids. Germline values: CDR1 MNHEY, CDR2 SMNVEV (reference sequence). J was trimmed by 4 bases and V by 10 bases; bases with no gene match: 4. The CDR3 sequence: CATRLAGGYEQYF. The DNA of the CDR3 is TGTGCCACCAGACTAGCGGGAGGTTACGAGCAGTACTTC.

The rearrangement joins TRBV7-9 to TRBJ2-5; 8 positions match TRBD2. Trimming at V came to 5 bases and at J to 5 bases, leaving 10 bases not matched to a gene. Germline V lookup: CDR1 SEHNR, CDR2 FQNEAQ (reference sequence). There are 15 residues in the CDR3. The CDR3 DNA is TGTGCCAGCAGCGTTAGCGGGGTGGTTGTTGAGACCCAGTACTTC. As protein: CASSVSGVVVETQYF.

The CDR3 DNA is TGTGCCAGCAGCTTACAGGGGCCGCAAGAGACCCAGTACTTC. It codes for CASSLQGPQETQYF. V gene TRBV7-8 combines with J gene TRBJ2-5, with TRBD1 as a possible D gene (6 bases). The CDR3 spans 14 residues. The germline gives CDR1 SGHVS, CDR2 FQNEAQ. The V gene lost 2 bases and the J gene lost 2 bases, with 9 bases spanning the gap.

This chain links TRBV7-9 with TRBJ1-1; D is perhaps TRBD1 (5 bases). The V end was cut by 4 bases, the J end by 5 bases, with 14 bases between. Germline V lookup: CDR1 SEHNR, CDR2 FQNEAQ (reference sequence). The CDR3 extends over 14 amino acids. CDR3 protein: CASSSTVRGTEAFF. The CDR3, as DNA: TGTGCCAGCAGCTCGACAGTCCGAGGGACTGAAGCTTTCTTT.

The rearrangement uses TRBV7-9 and TRBJ2-1; D unclear. V lost 3 bases, J lost 5 bases, and 8 bases lay in between. Germline loops: CDR1 SEHNR, CDR2 FQNEAQ (reference sequence). The CDR3 runs to 13 residues. This CDR3 is CASSFESNNEQFF. CDR3 nucleotides: TGTGCCAGCAGCTTTGAGTCAAACAATGAGCAGTTCTTC.

This clone was detected only a few times. The V and J genes are TRBV29-1 and TRBJ1-4; 9 bases are a match to TRBD1. The germline CDR1 and CDR2 sequences are SQVTM and ANQGSEA. The CDR3 runs to 15 residues. V was pared by 4 bases and J by 4 bases, with 7 bases of the junction left unmatched. In DNA form, the CDR3 reads TGCAGCGTTGCACCCGGGACAGGGTATAATGAAAAACTGTTTTTT. This gives the protein CSVAPGTGYNEKLFF.

The chain's CDR3 is CASSLGFGRGDYGYTF. CDR3 sequence (DNA): TGTGCCAGCAGCTTAGGTTTCGGCAGGGGGGACTATGGCTACACCTTC. The rearrangement links TRBV13 to TRBJ1-2; 7 bases agree with TRBD1. Germline V gives CDR1 PRHDT, CDR2 FYEKMQ (reference sequence). After removal of 0 bases from V and 3 bases from J, the junction contained 7 bases not matched to a gene. The CDR3 spans 16 residues. Looking up the rest from reference TRBV13 and TRBJ1-2 gives the full variable domain: AAGVIQSPRHLIKEKRETATLKCYPIPRHDTVYWYQQGPGQDPQFLISFYEKMQSDKGSIPDRFSAQQFSDYHSELNMSSLELGDSALYFCASSLGFGRGDYGYTFGSGTRLTVV.

This clone was picked up one time. This rearrangement joins TRBV23-1 to TRBJ1-2, with D uncertain. TRBV23-1 has ORF status, its function being uncertain. The CDR3 spans 13 residues. Trimming left V 9 bases short and J 4 bases short, with 15 bases between. CDR3 in amino acids: CARNYERCYGYTF. The CDR3 DNA reads as TGCGCCAGGAACTATGAGAGATGCTATGGCTACACCTTC.

The rearrangement joins TRBV19 to TRBJ1-1; D is possibly TRBD1 (5 bases). Trimming removed 5 bases at V and 3 bases at J, with 19 bases between. The CDR3 contains 16 residues. Germline V gene lookup returns CDR1 LNHDA and CDR2 SQIVND (reference sequence). In DNA form, the CDR3 reads TGTGCCAGTAGTCCTCGGTCCGGGACCCGGCACACTGAAGCTTTCTTT. It is translated as CASSPRSGTRHTEAFF.

The chain combines TRBV5-1 with TRBJ2-2; 13 nucleotides agree with TRBD2. The CDR3 runs 17 residues. After removal of 0 bases from V and 7 bases from J, the junction contained 6 bases not matched to a gene. Germline V gene sequence: CDR1 SGHRS, CDR2 YFSETQ. In DNA, the CDR3 is TGCGCCAGCAGCTTGGACGGACTAGCGGGGGCCCGCGGGGAGCTGTTTTTT. This encodes CASSLDGLAGARGELFF. The full variable domain, rest sourced from reference TRBV5-1 and TRBJ2-2, is KAGVTQTPRYLIKTRGQQVTLSCSPISGHRSVSWYQQTPGQGLQFLFEYFSETQRNKGNFPGRFSGRQFSNSRSEMNVSTLELGDSALYLCASSLDGLAGARGELFFGEGSRLTVL.

This clone was observed a handful of times. CDR3 residues: CATKEGPGELFF. In DNA form, the CDR3 reads TGTGCCACAAAGGAGGGCCCCGGGGAGCTGTTTTTT. The V gene is TRBV19, the J gene TRBJ2-2, with D maybe TRBD2 (6 bases). Germline values: CDR1 LNHDA, CDR2 SQIVND (reference sequence). V was clipped by 10 bases and J by 6 bases, with 12 bases between them. The CDR3 has 12 amino acids.

This sequence joins TRBV7-9 and TRBJ1-1; D ambiguous. The CDR3 totals 14 residues. V was pared by 0 bases and J by 6 bases, with 11 bases between. The V gene's germline CDR1 is SEHNR and CDR2 FQNEAQ (reference sequence). The CDR3 DNA sequence: TGTGCCAGCAGCTTAGCGCGGACCCTACCTGAAGCTTTCTTT. It translates to CASSLARTLPEAFF.

The V gene is TRBV7-3, the J gene TRBJ1-1; 8 bases are shared with TRBD1. Per the germline V gene, CDR1 is SGHTA and CDR2 is FQGTGA. The CDR3 is 14 residues long. The junction had 4 bases not matched to a gene; V was cut back by 3 bases and J by 4 bases. The CDR3 DNA follows: TGTGCCAGCAGCTTCGGACAGGGCGGCACTGAAGCTTTCTTT. This codes for CASSFGQGGTEAFF.